These T cell receptor beta chains were read from a single sample in a study of T-cell reconstitution after alpha-beta-depleted transplantation in children. Each CDR3 protein is one row after TCRdb ran MiXCR on the PCR reads. The profile shows 400,000 to 500,000 distinct CDR3 sequences, roughly 10% of them singletons. Sample: PBMCs from the stem cell graft donor, taken from the stem cell graft. These receptors originate from a human donor who donated a stem cell graft to a child with acute myeloid leukemia. CDR3s leave out the opening cysteine and the closing phenylalanine or tryptophan.

J,V,CDR3
TRBJ2-7,TRBV4-2,ASSRDPDSTYEQY
TRBJ2-1,TRBV20-1,SAGLAGRLYNEQF
TRBJ2-7,TRBV6-1,ASRGTSMGYEQY
TRBJ2-1,TRBV12-3/TRBV12-4,ASTPAVGSIYNEQF
TRBJ2-3,TRBV3-1,ASSQAVAGGTDTQY
TRBJ1-5,TRBV4-2,ASSQDQGNQPQH
TRBJ2-2,TRBV14,ASSRVAPGELF
TRBJ2-6,TRBV9,ASGKTGSGANVLT
TRBJ2-2,TRBV4-2,ASSQDRGQGATGELF
TRBJ1-1,TRBV20-1,SARVSRVAEAF
TRBJ1-2,TRBV20-1,CARDLGRQAGGYT
TRBJ2-7,TRBV4-1,ASSQGFGLEDLYEQY
TRBJ2-7,TRBV25-1,ASSRSGQYYEQY
TRBJ2-3,TRBV20-1,SAGEGDTQY
TRBJ1-2,TRBV27,ASTTLPLGSYGYT
TRBJ2-5,TRBV20-1,SARDYGETQY
TRBJ2-5,TRBV12-3/TRBV12-4,ASSFMGGGGETQY
TRBJ2-3,TRBV20-1,SARGRGLSTDTQY
TRBJ2-3,TRBV5-1,ASRRELSTDTQY
TRBJ2-1,TRBV20-1,SAGLAYNEQF
TRBJ2-1,TRBV20-1,SARPRYVLDNEQF
TRBJ2-1,TRBV7-2,ASSFHRGDNEQF
TRBJ2-7,TRBV20-1,SARAPLRPGGSYEQY
TRBJ2-1,TRBV7-3,ASSPRSGTGIDEQF
TRBJ2-7,TRBV5-1,ASKWSTWSPYEQY
TRBJ2-7,TRBV20-1,SARDSQGLYEQY
TRBJ1-5,TRBV27,ASSSRRGGQPQH
TRBJ2-3,TRBV7-3,ASSLFSRGDTQY
TRBJ1-2,TRBV20-1,SAPFRGRGYT
TRBJ2-7,TRBV3-1,ASSPRREGYEQY
TRBJ2-5,TRBV5-1,ASSLSVSGDVETQY
TRBJ2-2,TRBV10-3,AISEGTGVRGTGELF
TRBJ2-3,TRBV5-1,ASSLGGTGTDTQY